This is a list of T cell receptor beta chains from one sample in a study of blood T cell repertoires in COVID-19. Sequencing used immunoSEQ multiplex PCR; TCRdb keeps in-frame clones, though not all of them. The data contain roughly 130,000 clones, about 79% of them singletons. Input material: peripheral blood. The receptor set was obtained from a woman in her seventies with acute or convalescent COVID-19. Both conserved end residues are trimmed from each CDR3. The order of the fields is CDR3 protein, V gene, J gene.

ASSWDRESGANVLT,TRBV7-9,TRBJ2-6
ASSLELWYEQY,TRBV11-2,TRBJ2-7
ASSPLRGQGNNEQF,TRBV11-2,TRBJ2-1
ASSLGGRNYGYT,TRBV5-6,TRBJ1-2
ASSTTLAGGADTQY,TRBV13,TRBJ2-3
ASSLGGGETQY,TRBV5-1,TRBJ2-5
ASRLALSTDTQY,TRBV27,TRBJ2-3
SVGGLLALYNEQF,TRBV29-1,TRBJ2-1
ASSPGVGYGIT,TRBV12-3/TRBV12-4,TRBJ1-2
ASSPGTGRTDTQY,TRBV19,TRBJ2-3
ASSLSGTGSAETQY,TRBV18,TRBJ2-5
ASSYSPGLAYEQY,TRBV6-5,TRBJ2-7
ASSNSRAGYGYT,TRBV6-5,TRBJ1-2
AIRSTGDRTEAF,TRBV10-3,TRBJ1-1
ASSWRTAYNSPLH,TRBV6-5,TRBJ1-6
ASIGDSLNSNQPQH,TRBV2,TRBJ1-5
ASSLGGENTEAF,TRBV9,TRBJ1-1
ASSISGGAGDTQY,TRBV9,TRBJ2-3
ASSVDRFNTGELF,TRBV9,TRBJ2-2
ASSKTGGRYGGNTIY,TRBV6-2/TRBV6-3,TRBJ1-3
ASSQDYRAKAF,TRBV3-1/TRBV3-2,TRBJ1-1
ASSISGTGPFYEQY,TRBV9,TRBJ2-7
AWSDGRGPGNTIY,TRBV30,TRBJ1-3
ASSYSGGRVSF,TRBV6-5,TRBJ2-1
ASSSAGVLESSPLH,TRBV6-2/TRBV6-3,TRBJ1-6
AWSVLRSPLH,TRBV30,TRBJ1-6
ASSESVHGNYEQY,TRBV6-1,TRBJ2-7
ASSQAGPGQGAPNEKLF,TRBV4-3,TRBJ1-4
ASSVGDNRNEQF,TRBV6-4,TRBJ2-1
ASSYGLGAGNTIY,TRBV6-6,TRBJ1-3
ASSLVGQGALETQY,TRBV5-1,TRBJ2-5
ASSLAGGNTEAF,TRBV7-2,TRBJ1-1
AISAGLKETQY,TRBV10-3,TRBJ2-5
ASSLYAGIGNTIY,TRBV11-2,TRBJ1-3
ASSFRTGLMNTEAF,TRBV5-8,TRBJ1-1
ATRDMNQPQH,TRBV6-6,TRBJ1-5
ASSPGGPEQY,TRBV11-3,TRBJ2-7
ASSLGRETGELF,TRBV7-2,TRBJ2-2
ASSLGGAIEAF,TRBV5-4,TRBJ1-1
ASSLTPNTEAF,TRBV5-1,TRBJ1-1
ASSGGPRERPQH,TRBV19,TRBJ1-5
ASSIMGENQPQH,TRBV19,TRBJ1-5
ASRTRGRGQPQH,TRBV27,TRBJ1-5
ASSVTSGGAYETQY,TRBV7-2,TRBJ2-5
ASSLLGGGAENEQF,TRBV3-1/TRBV3-2,TRBJ2-1
ASSLLAGDGKLF,TRBV11-3,TRBJ1-4
ATSRDFQETQY,TRBV15,TRBJ2-5
AWRTQGGYNSPLH,TRBV30,TRBJ1-6